This is a list of T cell receptor beta chains from one sample in a study of blood T cell repertoires in COVID-19. Produced via immunoSEQ multiplex PCR; TCRdb's table is partial and in-frame only. This repertoire shows tens of thousands of clones, roughly 89% found once; its top ten account for approximately 1.2%. Sequencing was done on a sample of PBMCs or T cells enriched from blood (not recorded which). Receptor source: a woman between 50 and 59 years old with acute COVID-19. Each CDR3 is given with its conserved first and last residue. The order of the fields is CDR3 protein, V gene, clone size. Size is stated for part of the rows, as once, few or many counts, or as a class when the clone is expanded.

CSVRETRDSGEAFF TRBV29-1 .
CSVAQGRSEAFF TRBV29-1 .
CASSLPGLAGEQYF TRBV5-1 .
CASSFQTGSSGNTIYF TRBV7-9 once
CASRPGETQYF TRBV6-4 .
CASSRGLAGGDEQFF TRBV18 .
CASSPGQGMGQPQHF TRBV19 .
CASSLAGSDTEAFF TRBV5-1 once
CASSSTGRRVEKLFF TRBV27 .
CASSSPSDRKSVSMGNYGYTF TRBV5-1 .
CASSSGQGDRYTF TRBV5-1 .
CASSLATSSGNRAQYF TRBV7-6 .
CSAEWGSGYTF TRBV29-1 .
CASRRSYGDRGPINRQFF TRBV3-1/TRBV3-2 .
CASSQERTHAYEQYF TRBV4-2 .
CASSQGLAGADDEFF TRBV5-1 .
CASSPPNFGYTF TRBV12-3/TRBV12-4 .
CASTPPGTGSRGEQFF TRBV27 .
CSANQGYGYTF TRBV20-1 .
CATRRSYEQYF TRBV24-1 .
CASTSMGLSSYNEQFF TRBV19 .
CASSFPVAGANNEQFF TRBV7-3 .
CASSEFLSQNTEAFF TRBV6-1 .
CASSQESRQGEAFF TRBV3-1/TRBV3-2 once
CASSFPGTSGDLSTDTQYF TRBV5-6 .
CASSLVAGANQETQYF TRBV5-6 once
CASSQTSGRFGELFF TRBV19 .
CASSFTGTIMNTGELFF TRBV11-2 .
CASGEVAEKLFF TRBV6-6 .
CASSGTSGYNEQFF TRBV3-1/TRBV3-2 .
CASSRMSSGNNEQFF TRBV2 .
CASSIDLPGGPDDTQYF TRBV19 .